Here is one TCR beta chain with its context. The data were obtained in a study of control samples from healthy donors and cancer patients. Clones were sequenced by immunoSEQ multiplex PCR, and TCRdb holds only the in-frame ones, with some missing. Of 100,000 to 150,000 clones in the sample, more than 75% were seen once. The CDR3 is 15 residues long. CDR1 is MNHEY and CDR2 is SVGAGI in the germline V gene. V lost 4 bases, J lost 4 bases, and 16 bases lay in between. The TCR comes from a man in his sixties in good health. The sequenced sample was blood. J is TRBJ1-2 and V is TRBV6-5, with D possibly matching TRBD1 (5 bases). The CDR3 nucleotides read TGTGCCAGCAGTTCCCCCGACAGTCGGTTCTATGGCTACACCTTC. This translates into CASSSPDSRFYGYTF.